These T cell receptor beta chains were read from a single sample in a study of regulatory T cells in long-lasting Graves disease. Using its own MiXCR run on the multiplex PCR reads, TCRdb lists one record per CDR3 protein. The sample yields around 240,000 distinct CDR3 sequences, approximately 20% seen once. A further study also used this sample, focusing on T cells in Graves' hyperthyroidism and ophthalmopathy.

The source was peripheral blood mononuclear cells (PBMCs), collected at new diagnosis, from a patient treated with antithyroid drugs. All receptors come from a woman in her twenties or thirties with Graves disease. Both conserved end residues are trimmed from each CDR3. Each record gives: V gene, J gene, clone size, CDR3 protein. Size values are once, few and many counts, or a class for expanded clones, and some rows have none.

V gene: TRBV20-1
J gene: TRBJ1-2
clone size: many
CDR3 protein: SAGQGFDYGYT

V gene: TRBV20-1
J gene: TRBJ1-6
clone size: many
CDR3 protein: SAEDSRQRNSPLH

V gene: TRBV7-9
J gene: TRBJ1-4
clone size: many
CDR3 protein: ASRNLGGLNEKLF

V gene: TRBV20-1
J gene: TRBJ1-2
clone size: many
CDR3 protein: SARINLGHENYGYT

V gene: TRBV4-2
J gene: TRBJ1-5
clone size: NA
CDR3 protein: ASSPLLNGRQPQH

V gene: TRBV12-3/TRBV12-4
J gene: TRBJ1-6
clone size: many
CDR3 protein: ASSFRRSPSSYNSPLH

V gene: TRBV9
J gene: TRBJ2-7
clone size: NA
CDR3 protein: AGSVDLIPGEQY

V gene: TRBV20-1
J gene: TRBJ2-5
clone size: NA
CDR3 protein: SAPPSRAGVETQY

V gene: TRBV20-1
J gene: TRBJ1-1
clone size: many
CDR3 protein: SMGQANGEAF

V gene: TRBV19
J gene: TRBJ2-2
clone size: few
CDR3 protein: ASSNINTGELF

V gene: TRBV6-2/TRBV6-3
J gene: TRBJ2-1
clone size: NA
CDR3 protein: ASSTMTGWDEQL

V gene: TRBV5-1
J gene: TRBJ1-2
clone size: many
CDR3 protein: ASSLPGQNYGYT

V gene: TRBV6-1
J gene: TRBJ1-1
clone size: many
CDR3 protein: ASSRKLGAEAF

V gene: TRBV6-2/TRBV6-3
J gene: TRBJ2-7
clone size: NA
CDR3 protein: ASSAQRSYEQY

V gene: TRBV28
J gene: TRBJ2-4
clone size: many
CDR3 protein: ASRKSGGAGENIQY

V gene: TRBV7-3
J gene: TRBJ2-2
clone size: many
CDR3 protein: ASSLVLAGGANTGELF

V gene: TRBV5-4
J gene: TRBJ2-7
clone size: many
CDR3 protein: ASSLLGKYEQY

V gene: TRBV27
J gene: TRBJ2-1
clone size: many
CDR3 protein: ASSSASGSLEQF

V gene: TRBV5-6
J gene: TRBJ1-1
clone size: few
CDR3 protein: ASSLAYLGGFGGAF

V gene: TRBV7-3
J gene: TRBJ2-3
clone size: NA
CDR3 protein: ASSLMPFSGGGGADTQY

V gene: TRBV4-1
J gene: TRBJ2-3
clone size: many
CDR3 protein: ASSQTDSEFTDTQY

V gene: TRBV7-2
J gene: TRBJ1-4
clone size: many
CDR3 protein: ASSSRLGHFSNEKLF

V gene: TRBV4-1
J gene: TRBJ2-3
clone size: many
CDR3 protein: ASSQGAGQGAETDTQY

V gene: TRBV18
J gene: TRBJ2-3
clone size: NA
CDR3 protein: ASSPGLGLAGLPTDTQY

V gene: TRBV4-1
J gene: TRBJ1-5
clone size: many
CDR3 protein: ASSQEGVFASNQPQH

V gene: TRBV19
J gene: TRBJ1-1
clone size: many
CDR3 protein: ASSTSDERSTEAF

V gene: TRBV6-1
J gene: TRBJ1-5
clone size: many
CDR3 protein: ASSVEREGTGGNQPQH

V gene: TRBV28
J gene: TRBJ2-3
clone size: once
CDR3 protein: AIVAGGAADTQY

V gene: TRBV6-2/TRBV6-3
J gene: TRBJ2-7
clone size: many
CDR3 protein: ASSYREGYEQY

V gene: TRBV5-1
J gene: TRBJ1-1
clone size: many
CDR3 protein: ASTQRGGTEAF

V gene: TRBV7-3
J gene: TRBJ2-1
clone size: many
CDR3 protein: ASSPMGSPYNEQF

V gene: TRBV4-1
J gene: TRBJ2-1
clone size: many
CDR3 protein: ASSQRTSGGLYNEQF

V gene: TRBV5-1
J gene: TRBJ2-4
clone size: NA
CDR3 protein: ASNLWTIAKNIQY

V gene: TRBV15
J gene: TRBJ1-1
clone size: few
CDR3 protein: ATSRDRADMNTEAF

V gene: TRBV7-9
J gene: TRBJ2-7
clone size: NA
CDR3 protein: ASSLGTSTLAGGRLYSYEQY

V gene: TRBV2
J gene: TRBJ2-1
clone size: NA
CDR3 protein: ARGGGAGKLNEQF

V gene: TRBV7-9
J gene: TRBJ2-1
clone size: many
CDR3 protein: ASSPVQGIDYNEQF

V gene: TRBV5-1
J gene: TRBJ1-5
clone size: many
CDR3 protein: ASSLFTEQGGILSNQPQH

V gene: TRBV6-2/TRBV6-3
J gene: TRBJ1-2
clone size: NA
CDR3 protein: ASRQGGQVYGYT

V gene: TRBV12-5
J gene: TRBJ1-3
clone size: many
CDR3 protein: ASGPGQGANTIY